This record concerns one T cell receptor (beta chain) sequence. The antigen is undetermined. The study isolated at least 6.5 million PBMCs from each sample. CDR1 and CDR2 (germline): MGHRA, YSYEKL. This CDR3 region has 15 residues. V was clipped by 0 bases and J by 0 bases, with 8 bases between them. These data belong to a study of blood T cells in healthy people across ages. A second PCR of about 7 to 12 cycles used a sample-barcoded 5' primer and a J-beta primer mix. In TCRdb, the 5' RACE reads were re-called with MiXCR into one record per CDR3 protein. This sample has around 790,000 distinct CDR3 sequences; around 42% occur once, and the top ten carry around 21%. Regarding the study as a whole: With donor CMV status unknown, expanded clonotype changes were possibly confounded. Older age went with lower TCR beta diversity per million T cells, in a roughly linear way. Higher naive T cell percentage went strongly together with higher TCR beta diversity.

The receptor was isolated from a man between 60 and 75 years old in good health. Specimen: blood. This rearrangement joins TRBV4-1 to TRBJ1-1; no reliable D call. CDR3 protein: CASSQDLSMNTEAFF. CDR3 sequence (DNA): TGCGCCAGCAGCCAAGATCTAAGCATGAACACTGAAGCTTTCTTT.